The clone carrying this T cell receptor (beta chain) turned up a few times. Its target is not known. This record comes from a study of identical twins. TCRdb independently ran MiXCR on the 5' RACE reads; one entry per CDR3 protein. The sample records roughly 570,000 distinct CDR3 sequences, over 8.5% being singletons. Germline V gives CDR1 DFQATT, CDR2 SNEGSKA (reference sequence). The CDR3 contains 11 residues. Notes on the study in general: Analyses of zero insertions could be partly confounded by invariant MAIT and iNKT cells.

The data were also submitted as part of a second study, on yellow fever vaccine responses in identical twins.

The TCR comes from a young woman in good health. The chain links TRBV20-1 to TRBJ2-3, with 7 bases that match TRBD2. Source material: PBMCs. The CDR3 reads CSRGGTDTQYF. In nucleotides, the CDR3 is TGCAGCCGGGGGGGCACAGATACGCAGTATTTT.